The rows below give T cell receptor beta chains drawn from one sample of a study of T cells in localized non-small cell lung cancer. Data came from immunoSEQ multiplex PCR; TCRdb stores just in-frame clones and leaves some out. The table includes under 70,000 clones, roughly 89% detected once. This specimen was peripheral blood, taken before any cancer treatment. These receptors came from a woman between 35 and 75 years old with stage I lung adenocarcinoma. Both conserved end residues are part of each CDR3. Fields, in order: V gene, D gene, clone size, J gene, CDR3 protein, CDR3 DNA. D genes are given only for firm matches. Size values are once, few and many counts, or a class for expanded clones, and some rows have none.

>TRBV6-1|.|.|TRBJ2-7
CASSEYMTRAYEQYF
TGTGCCAGCAGTGAATATATGACTCGCGCCTACGAGCAGTACTTC
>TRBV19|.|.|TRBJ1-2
CASSTEGDHGYTF
TGTGCCAGTAGTACCGAGGGTGACCATGGCTACACCTTC
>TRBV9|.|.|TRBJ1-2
CASSLRTDYGYTF
TGTGCCAGCAGCCTCCGGACCGACTATGGCTACACCTTC
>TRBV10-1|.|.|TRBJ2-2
CASSEPTDRPTANTGELFF
TGCGCCAGCAGTGAGCCTACCGACAGACCCACGGCGAACACCGGGGAGCTGTTTTTT
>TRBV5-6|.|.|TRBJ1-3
CASSFEGLGNTIYF
TGTGCCAGCAGCTTTGAGGGTCTGGGAAACACCATATATTTT
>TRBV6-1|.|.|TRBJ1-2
CASRHYLYGYTF
TGTGCCAGCAGGCATTATCTCTATGGCTACACCTTC
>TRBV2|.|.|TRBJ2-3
CASSGGDTQYF
TGTGCCAGCAGCGGGGGAGATACGCAGTATTTT
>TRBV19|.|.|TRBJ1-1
CASSIMVGVGTEAFF
TGTGCCAGTAGTATAATGGTCGGGGTGGGGACTGAAGCTTTCTTT
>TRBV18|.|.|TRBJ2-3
CASSPRATSTDTQYF
TGTGCCAGCTCACCGAGGGCAACTAGCACAGATACGCAGTATTTT
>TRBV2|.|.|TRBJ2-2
CASSDLYTGELFF
TGTGCCAGCAGTGACTTATACACCGGGGAGCTGTTTTTT
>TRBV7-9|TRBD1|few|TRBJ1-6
CASRPPGQGNSPLHF
TGTGCCAGCAGACCTCCGGGACAGGGAAATTCACCCCTCCACTTT
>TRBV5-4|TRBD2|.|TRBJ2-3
CASSLAAGGPVTQYF
TGTGCCAGCAGCTTGGCAGCGGGGGGGCCTGTTACGCAGTATTTT
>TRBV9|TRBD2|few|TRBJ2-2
CASSGGGTSFTGELFF
TGTGCCAGCAGCGGAGGGGGGACTAGCTTCACCGGGGAGCTGTTTTTT
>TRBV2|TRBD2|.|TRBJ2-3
CASIFSSGEELFLTDTQYF
TGTGCCAGCATTTTTTCTAGCGGGGAGGAACTATTTCTCACAGATACGCAGTATTTT
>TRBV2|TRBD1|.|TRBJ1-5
CASKGADRGLNQPQHF
TGTGCCAGCAAGGGGGCGGACAGGGGGTTAAACCAGCCCCAGCATTTT
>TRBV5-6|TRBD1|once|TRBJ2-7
CASSLRDLWDRGVHEQYF
TGTGCCAGCAGCTTGCGAGATCTATGGGACAGGGGAGTCCACGAGCAGTACTTC
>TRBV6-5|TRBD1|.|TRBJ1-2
CASSINRGGYGYTF
TGTGCCAGCAGCATAAACAGGGGCGGCTATGGCTACACCTTC
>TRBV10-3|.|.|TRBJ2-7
CAISGGGLGYEQYF
TGTGCCATCAGTGGGGGGGGGCTCGGGTACGAGCAGTACTTC
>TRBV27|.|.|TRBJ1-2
CASSAQVHYGYTF
TGTGCCAGCAGTGCGCAGGTCCACTATGGCTACACCTTC
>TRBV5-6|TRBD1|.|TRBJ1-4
CASSPGGDATNEKLFF
TGTGCCAGCAGCCCAGGGGGCGACGCAACTAATGAAAAACTGTTTTTT
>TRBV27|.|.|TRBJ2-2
CASSSHAGELFF
TGTGCCAGCAGTTCACACGCCGGGGAGCTGTTTTTT
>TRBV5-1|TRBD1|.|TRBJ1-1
CASSRSGQGLNTEAFF
TGCGCCAGCAGCCGGTCCGGACAGGGGCTGAACACTGAAGCTTTCTTT
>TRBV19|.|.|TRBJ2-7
CASSEAYEQYF
TGTGCCAGTAGTGAGGCCTACGAGCAGTACTTC
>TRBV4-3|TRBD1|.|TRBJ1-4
CASSQDRGNEKLFF
TGCGCCAGCAGCCAAGACAGGGGGAATGAAAAACTGTTTTTT